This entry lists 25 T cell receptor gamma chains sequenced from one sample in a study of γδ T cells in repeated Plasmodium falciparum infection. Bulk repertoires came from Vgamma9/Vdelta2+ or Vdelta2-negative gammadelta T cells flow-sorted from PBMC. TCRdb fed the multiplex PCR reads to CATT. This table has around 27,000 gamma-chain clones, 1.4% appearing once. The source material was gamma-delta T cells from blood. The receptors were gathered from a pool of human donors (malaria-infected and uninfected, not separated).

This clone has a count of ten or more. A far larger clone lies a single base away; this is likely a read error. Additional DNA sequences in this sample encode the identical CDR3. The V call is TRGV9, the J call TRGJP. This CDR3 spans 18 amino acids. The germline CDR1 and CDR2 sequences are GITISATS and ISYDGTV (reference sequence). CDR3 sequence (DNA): TGTGCCTTGTGGGAGGTGGGTACGCAAGAGTTGGGCAAAAAAATCAAGGTATTC. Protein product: CALWEVGTQELGKKIKVF.

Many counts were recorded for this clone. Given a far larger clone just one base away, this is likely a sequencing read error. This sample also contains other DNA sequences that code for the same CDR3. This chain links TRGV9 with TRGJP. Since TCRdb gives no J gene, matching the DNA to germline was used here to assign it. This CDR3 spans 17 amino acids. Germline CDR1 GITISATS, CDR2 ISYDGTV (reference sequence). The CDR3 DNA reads TGTGCCCTGTGGGAGGTGTTGGTAGGGTTGGGCAAAAAAATCAAGGTATTT. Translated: CALWEVLVGLGKKIKVF.

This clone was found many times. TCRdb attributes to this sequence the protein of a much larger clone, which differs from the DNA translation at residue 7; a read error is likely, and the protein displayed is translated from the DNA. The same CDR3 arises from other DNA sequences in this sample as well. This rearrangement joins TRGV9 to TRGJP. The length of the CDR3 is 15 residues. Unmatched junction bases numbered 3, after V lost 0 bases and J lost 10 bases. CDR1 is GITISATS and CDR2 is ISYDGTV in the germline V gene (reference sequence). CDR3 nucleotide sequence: TGTGCCTTGTGGGAGGTGGTATTGGGCAAAAAAATCAAGGTATTT. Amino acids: CALWEVVLGKKIKVF.

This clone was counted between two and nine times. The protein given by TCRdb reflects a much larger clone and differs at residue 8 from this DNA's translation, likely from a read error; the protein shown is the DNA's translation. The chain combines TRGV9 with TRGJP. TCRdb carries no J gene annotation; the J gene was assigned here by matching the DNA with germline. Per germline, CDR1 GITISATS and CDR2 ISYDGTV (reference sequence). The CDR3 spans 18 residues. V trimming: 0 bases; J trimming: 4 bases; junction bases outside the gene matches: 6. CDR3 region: CALWEVETQELGKKIKVF. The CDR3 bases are TGTGCCTTGTGGGAGGTGGAAACTCAAGAGTTGGGCAAAAAAATCAAGGTATTT.

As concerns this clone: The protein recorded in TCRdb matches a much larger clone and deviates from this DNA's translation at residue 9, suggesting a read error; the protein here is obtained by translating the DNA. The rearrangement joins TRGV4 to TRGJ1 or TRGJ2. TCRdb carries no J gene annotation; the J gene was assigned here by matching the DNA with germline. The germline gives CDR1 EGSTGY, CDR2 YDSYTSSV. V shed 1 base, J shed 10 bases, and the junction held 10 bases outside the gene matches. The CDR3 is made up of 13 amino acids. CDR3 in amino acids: CATWDGALEKKLF. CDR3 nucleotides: TGTGCCACCTGGGATGGTGCTTTAGAGAAGAAACTCTTT.

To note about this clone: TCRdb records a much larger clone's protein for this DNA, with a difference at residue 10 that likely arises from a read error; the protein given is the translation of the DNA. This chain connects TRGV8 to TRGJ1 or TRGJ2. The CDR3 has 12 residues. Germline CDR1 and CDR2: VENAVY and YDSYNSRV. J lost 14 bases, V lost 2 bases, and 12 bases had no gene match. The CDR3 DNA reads TGTGCCACCTGGGATAAAAGGATGGGGGAACTCTTT. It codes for CATWDKRMGELF.

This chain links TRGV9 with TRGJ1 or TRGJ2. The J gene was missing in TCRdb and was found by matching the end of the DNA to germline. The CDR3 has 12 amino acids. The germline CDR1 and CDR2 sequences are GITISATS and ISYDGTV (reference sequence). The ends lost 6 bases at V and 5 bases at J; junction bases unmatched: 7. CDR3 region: CALWRLNYKKLF. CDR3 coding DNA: TGTGCCTTGTGGAGGTTGAATTATAAGAAACTCTTT.

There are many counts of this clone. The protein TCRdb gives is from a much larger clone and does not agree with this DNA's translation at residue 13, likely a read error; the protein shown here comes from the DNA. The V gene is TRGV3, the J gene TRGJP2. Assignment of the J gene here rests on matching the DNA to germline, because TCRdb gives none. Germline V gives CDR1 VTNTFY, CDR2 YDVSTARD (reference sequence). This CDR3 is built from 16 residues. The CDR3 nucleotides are TGTGCCACCTGGGACAGGGGGTATAGTAGTGATTGGACCAAGACGTTT. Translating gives CATWDRGYSSDWTKTF.

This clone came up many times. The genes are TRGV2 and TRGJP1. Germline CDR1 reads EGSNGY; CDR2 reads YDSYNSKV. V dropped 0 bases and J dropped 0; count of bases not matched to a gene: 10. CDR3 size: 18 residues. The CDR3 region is CATWDGPGPNTTGWFKIF. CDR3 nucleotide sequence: TGTGCCACCTGGGACGGGCCAGGTCCCAATACCACTGGTTGGTTCAAGATATTT.

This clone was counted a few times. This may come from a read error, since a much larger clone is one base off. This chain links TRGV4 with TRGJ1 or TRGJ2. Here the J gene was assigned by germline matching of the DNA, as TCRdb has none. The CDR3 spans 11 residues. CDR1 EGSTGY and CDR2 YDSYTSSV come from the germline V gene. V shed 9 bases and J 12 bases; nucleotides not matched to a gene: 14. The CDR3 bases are TGTGCCACCCGGGGGCGGGACTGGAAACTCTTT. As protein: CATRGRDWKLF.

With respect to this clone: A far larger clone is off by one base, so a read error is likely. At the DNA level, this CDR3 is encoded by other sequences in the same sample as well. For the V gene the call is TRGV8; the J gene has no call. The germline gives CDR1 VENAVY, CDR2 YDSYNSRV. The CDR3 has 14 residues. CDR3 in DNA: TGTGCCACCTGGGATAATAGGGGCGATTATAAGAAACTCTTC. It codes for CATWDNRGDYKKLF.

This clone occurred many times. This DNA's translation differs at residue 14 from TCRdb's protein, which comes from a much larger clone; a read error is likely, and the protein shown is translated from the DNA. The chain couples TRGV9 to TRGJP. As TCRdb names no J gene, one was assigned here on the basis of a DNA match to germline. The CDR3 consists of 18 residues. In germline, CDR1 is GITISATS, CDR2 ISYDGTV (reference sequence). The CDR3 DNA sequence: TGTGCCTTGTGGGAGGCCCAAAGTATAAGGTTGGGCAAAGAAATCAAGGTATTT. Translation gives CALWEAQSIRLGKEIKVF.

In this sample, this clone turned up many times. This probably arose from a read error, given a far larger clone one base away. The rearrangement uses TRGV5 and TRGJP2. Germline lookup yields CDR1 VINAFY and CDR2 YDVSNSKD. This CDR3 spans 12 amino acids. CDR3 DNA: TGTGCCACCTGGGACGCTGATTGGATCGAGACGTTT. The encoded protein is CATWDADWIETF.

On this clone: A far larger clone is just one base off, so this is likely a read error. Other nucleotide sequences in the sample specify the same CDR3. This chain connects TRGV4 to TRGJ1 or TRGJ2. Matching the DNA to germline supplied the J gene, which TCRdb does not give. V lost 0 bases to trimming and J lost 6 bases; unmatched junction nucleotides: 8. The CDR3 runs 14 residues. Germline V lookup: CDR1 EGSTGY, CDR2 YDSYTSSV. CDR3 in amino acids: CATWDGPRRYKKLF. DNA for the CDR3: TGTGCCACCTGGGATGGGCCTCGCCGTTATAAGAAACTCTTT.

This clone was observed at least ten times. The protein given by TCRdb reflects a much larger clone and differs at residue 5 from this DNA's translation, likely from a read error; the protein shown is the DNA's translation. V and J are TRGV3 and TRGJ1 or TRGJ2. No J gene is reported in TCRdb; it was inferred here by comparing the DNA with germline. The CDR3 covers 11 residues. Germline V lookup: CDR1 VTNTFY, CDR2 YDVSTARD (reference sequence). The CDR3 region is CATWVRRLKLF. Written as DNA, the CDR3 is TGTGCCACCTGGGTCAGGCGTTTGAAACTCTTT.

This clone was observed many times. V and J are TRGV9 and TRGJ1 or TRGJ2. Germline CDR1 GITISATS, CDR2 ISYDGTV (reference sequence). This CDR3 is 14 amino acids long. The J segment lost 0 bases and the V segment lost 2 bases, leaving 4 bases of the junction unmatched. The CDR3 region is CALWEDSNYYKKLF. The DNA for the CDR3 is TGTGCCTTGTGGGAGGATTCGAATTATTATAAGAAACTCTTT.

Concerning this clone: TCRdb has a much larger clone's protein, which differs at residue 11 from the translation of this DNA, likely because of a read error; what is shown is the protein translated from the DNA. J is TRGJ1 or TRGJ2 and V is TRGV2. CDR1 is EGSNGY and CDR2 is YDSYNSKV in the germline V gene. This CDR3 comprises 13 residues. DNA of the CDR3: TGTGCCACCTGGGACGGGCAAAGTTATAAGAGACTCTTT. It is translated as CATWDGQSYKRLF.

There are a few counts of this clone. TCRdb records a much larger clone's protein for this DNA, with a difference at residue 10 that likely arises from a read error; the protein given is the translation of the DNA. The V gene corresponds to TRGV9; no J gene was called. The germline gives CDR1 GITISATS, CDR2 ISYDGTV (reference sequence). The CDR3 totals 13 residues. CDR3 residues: CALWGPFYYNKLF. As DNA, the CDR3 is TGTGCCTTGTGGGGTCCTTTTTATTATAATAAACTCTTT.

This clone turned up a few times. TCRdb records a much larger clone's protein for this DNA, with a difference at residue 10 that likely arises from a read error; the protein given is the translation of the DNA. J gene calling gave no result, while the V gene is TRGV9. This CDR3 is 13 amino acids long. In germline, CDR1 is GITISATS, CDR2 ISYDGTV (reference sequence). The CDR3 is CALWEVYPINKLF. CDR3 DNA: TGTGCCTTGTGGGAGGTGTACCCGATTAATAAACTCTTT.

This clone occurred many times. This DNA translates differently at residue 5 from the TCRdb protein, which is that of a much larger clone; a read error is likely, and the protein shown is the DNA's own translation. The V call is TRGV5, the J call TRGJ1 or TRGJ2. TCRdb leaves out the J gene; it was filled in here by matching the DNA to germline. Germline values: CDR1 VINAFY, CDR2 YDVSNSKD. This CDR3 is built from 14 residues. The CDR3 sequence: CATWGRPFNYKKLF. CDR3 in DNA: TGTGCCACCTGGGGCAGGCCATTTAATTATAAGAAACTCTTT.

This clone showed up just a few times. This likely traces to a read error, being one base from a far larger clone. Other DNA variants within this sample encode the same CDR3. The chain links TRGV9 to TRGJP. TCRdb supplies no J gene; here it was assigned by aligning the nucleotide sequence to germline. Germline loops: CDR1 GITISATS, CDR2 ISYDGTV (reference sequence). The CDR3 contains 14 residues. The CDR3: CALWEAMGKKIKVF. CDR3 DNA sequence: TGTGCCCTGTGGGAGGCAATGGGCAAAAAAATCAAGGTATTT.

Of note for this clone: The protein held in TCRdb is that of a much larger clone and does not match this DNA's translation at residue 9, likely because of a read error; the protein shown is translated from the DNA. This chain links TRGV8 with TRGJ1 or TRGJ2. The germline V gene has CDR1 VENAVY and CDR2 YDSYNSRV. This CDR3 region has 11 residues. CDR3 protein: CATWGRTKNLF. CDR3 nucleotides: TGTGCCACCTGGGGCCGAACGAAGAACCTCTTT.

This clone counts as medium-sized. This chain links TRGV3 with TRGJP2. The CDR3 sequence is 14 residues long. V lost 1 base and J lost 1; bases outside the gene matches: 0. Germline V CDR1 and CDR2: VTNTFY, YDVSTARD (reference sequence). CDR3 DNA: TGTGCCACCTGGGACAGTAGTAGTGATTGGATCAAGACGTTT. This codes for CATWDSSSDWIKTF.

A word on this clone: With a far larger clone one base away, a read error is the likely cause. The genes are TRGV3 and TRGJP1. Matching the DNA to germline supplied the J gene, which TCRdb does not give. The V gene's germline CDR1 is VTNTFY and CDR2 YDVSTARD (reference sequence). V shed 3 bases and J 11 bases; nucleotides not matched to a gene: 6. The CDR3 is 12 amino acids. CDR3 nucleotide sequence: TGTGCCACCTGGGACCGAGGCTGGTTCAAGATATTT. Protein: CATWDRGWFKIF.

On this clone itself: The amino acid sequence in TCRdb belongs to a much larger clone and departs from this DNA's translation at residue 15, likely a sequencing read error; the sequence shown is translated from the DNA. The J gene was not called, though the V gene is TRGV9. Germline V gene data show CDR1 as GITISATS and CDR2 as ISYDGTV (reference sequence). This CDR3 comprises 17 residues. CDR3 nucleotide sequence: TGTGCCTTGTGGGAGAATACTCAAGAGTTGGGCAAAAAAATCAGGGTATTT. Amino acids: CALWENTQELGKKIRVF.